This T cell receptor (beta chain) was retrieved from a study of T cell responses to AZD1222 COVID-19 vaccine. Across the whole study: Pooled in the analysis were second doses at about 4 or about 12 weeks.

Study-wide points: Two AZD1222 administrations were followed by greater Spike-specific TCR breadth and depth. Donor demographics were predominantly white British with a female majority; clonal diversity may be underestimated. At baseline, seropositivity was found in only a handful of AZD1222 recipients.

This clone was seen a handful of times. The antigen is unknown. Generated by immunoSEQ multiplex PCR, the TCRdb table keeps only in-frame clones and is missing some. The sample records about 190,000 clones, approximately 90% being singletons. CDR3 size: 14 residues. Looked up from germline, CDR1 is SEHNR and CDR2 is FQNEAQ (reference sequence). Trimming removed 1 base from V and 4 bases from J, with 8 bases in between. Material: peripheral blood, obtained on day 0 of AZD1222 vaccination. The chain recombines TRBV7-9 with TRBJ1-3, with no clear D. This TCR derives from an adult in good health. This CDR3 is CASSLDATGNTIYF. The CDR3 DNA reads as TGTGCCAGCAGCTTAGACGCAACGGGAAACACCATATATTTT.